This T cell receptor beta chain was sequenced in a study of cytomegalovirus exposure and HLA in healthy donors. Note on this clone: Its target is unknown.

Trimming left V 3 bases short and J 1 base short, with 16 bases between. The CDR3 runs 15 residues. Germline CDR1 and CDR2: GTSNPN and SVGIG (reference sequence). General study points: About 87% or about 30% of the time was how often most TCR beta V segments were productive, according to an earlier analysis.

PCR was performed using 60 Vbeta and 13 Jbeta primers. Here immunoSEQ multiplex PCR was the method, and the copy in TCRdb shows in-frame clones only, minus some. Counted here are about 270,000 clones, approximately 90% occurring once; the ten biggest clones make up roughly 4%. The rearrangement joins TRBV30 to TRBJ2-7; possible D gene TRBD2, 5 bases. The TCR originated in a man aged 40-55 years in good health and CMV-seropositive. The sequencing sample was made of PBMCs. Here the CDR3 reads CAWSQEAASSYEQYF. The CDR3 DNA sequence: TGTGCCTGGAGCCAGGAGGCAGCTAGTTCCTACGAGCAGTACTTC.